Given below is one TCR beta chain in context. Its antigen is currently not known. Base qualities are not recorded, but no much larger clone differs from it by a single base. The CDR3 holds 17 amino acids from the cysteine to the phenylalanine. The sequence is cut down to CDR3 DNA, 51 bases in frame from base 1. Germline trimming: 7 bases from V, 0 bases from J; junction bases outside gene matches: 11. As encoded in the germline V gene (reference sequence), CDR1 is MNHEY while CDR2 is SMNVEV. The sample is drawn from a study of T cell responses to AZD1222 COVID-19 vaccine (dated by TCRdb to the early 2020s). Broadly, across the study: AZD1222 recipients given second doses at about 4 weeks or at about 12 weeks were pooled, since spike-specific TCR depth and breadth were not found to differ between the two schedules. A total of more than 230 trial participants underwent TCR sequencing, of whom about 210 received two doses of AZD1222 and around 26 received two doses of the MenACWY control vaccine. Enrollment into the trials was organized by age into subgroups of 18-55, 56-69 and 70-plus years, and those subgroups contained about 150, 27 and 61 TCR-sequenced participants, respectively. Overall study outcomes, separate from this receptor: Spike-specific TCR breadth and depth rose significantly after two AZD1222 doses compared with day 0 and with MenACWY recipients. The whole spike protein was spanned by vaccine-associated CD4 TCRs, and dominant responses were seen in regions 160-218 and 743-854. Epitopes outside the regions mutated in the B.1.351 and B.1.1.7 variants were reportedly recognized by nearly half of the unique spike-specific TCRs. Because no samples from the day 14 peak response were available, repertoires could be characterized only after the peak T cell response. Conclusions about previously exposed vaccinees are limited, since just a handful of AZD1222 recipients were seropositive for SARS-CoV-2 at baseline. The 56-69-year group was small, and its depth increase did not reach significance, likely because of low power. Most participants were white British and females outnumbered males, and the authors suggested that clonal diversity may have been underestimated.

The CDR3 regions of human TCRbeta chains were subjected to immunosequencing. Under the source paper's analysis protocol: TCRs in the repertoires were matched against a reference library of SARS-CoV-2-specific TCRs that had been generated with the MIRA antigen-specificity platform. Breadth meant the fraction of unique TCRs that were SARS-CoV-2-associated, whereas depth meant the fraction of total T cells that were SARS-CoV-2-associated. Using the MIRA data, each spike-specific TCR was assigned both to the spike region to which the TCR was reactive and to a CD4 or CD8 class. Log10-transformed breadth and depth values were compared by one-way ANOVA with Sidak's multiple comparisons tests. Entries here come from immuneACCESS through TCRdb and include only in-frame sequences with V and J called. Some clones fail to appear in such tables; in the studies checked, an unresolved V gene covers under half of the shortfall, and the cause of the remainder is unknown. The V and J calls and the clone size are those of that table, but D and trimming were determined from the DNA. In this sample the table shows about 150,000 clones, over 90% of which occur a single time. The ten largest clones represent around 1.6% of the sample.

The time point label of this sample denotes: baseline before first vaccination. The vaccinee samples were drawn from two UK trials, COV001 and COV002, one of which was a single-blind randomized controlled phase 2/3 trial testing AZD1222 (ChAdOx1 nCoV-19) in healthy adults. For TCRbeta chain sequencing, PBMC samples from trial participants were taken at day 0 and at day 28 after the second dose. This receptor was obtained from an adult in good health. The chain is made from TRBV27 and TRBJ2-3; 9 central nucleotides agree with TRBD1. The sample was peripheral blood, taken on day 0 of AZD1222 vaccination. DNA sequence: TGTGCCAGCACCCGAAGAGGGACAGGGATAAGCACAGATACGCAGTATTTT. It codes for CASTRRGTGISTDTQYF.